This T cell receptor (beta chain) was captured in a study of blood T cell repertoires in COVID-19. Background on the study: Samples representing acute and convalescent COVID-19 were sourced from the United States, Italy and Spain.

Recruitment covered fewer than 25 US areas and drew participants whose ages spanned roughly 18 to 89 years. Allocation to cohorts depended on clinical history reported by the participants. Exposed participants came across a COVID-19 case within 2 weeks before study entry. V trimming: 6 bases; J trimming: 8 bases; junction bases outside the gene matches: 9. Germline V CDR1 and CDR2: MNHEY, SMNVEV (reference sequence). CDR3 length equals 13 residues. Some clones are missing from TCRdb's copy, which holds only in-frame ones; the method was immunoSEQ multiplex PCR. The sample has 430,000 or so clones, nearly 90% seen once. Only one count was recorded for this clone.

The sequenced material came from PBMCs or T cells enriched from blood (not recorded which). This chain connects TRBV27 to TRBJ1-1, with 7 bases aligning to TRBD1. The sequence was collected from a woman under 30 who had been exposed to COVID-19. This CDR3 reads CASRGQADLEAFF. CDR3 DNA sequence: TGTGCCAGCAGAGGACAGGCTGATCTAGAAGCTTTCTTT.